The 16 T cell receptor beta chains listed next were all sequenced from one sample in a study of T cell responses to AZD1222 COVID-19 vaccine. Clones were read by immunoSEQ multiplex PCR, and TCRdb kept only the in-frame ones, dropping some. The sample holds 67,000 or so clones, around 83% seen once. The material sequenced was peripheral blood, taken on day 0 of AZD1222 vaccination. The receptor set was obtained from an adult in good health.

The V and J genes are TRBV5-5 and TRBJ2-7; unclear D gene. The CDR3 consists of 16 residues. V was trimmed by 0 bases and J by 0 bases, leaving 13 bases between them. The germline V gene encodes CDR1 SGHKS and CDR2 YYEKEE (reference sequence). CDR3 loop: CASSLGRTPSSYEQYF. The CDR3 DNA reads TGTGCCAGCAGCTTGGGTCGTACGCCCTCCTCCTACGAGCAGTACTTC.

This sequence joins TRBV11-2 and TRBJ2-1; D unresolved. Trimming removed 4 bases from V and 2 bases from J, with 9 bases in between. Germline V gene sequence: CDR1 SGHAT, CDR2 FQNNGV. This CDR3 spans 14 amino acids. The CDR3 bases are TGTGCCAGCAGCTCGACGGAAACCTACAATGAGCAGTTCTTC. Translation: CASSSTETYNEQFF. The variable domain in full, completed from reference TRBV11-2 and TRBJ2-1, reads EAGVAQSPRYKIIEKRQSVAFWCNPISGHATLYWYQQILGQGPKLLIQFQNNGVVDDSQLPKDRFSAERLKGVDSTLKIQPAKLEDSAVYLCASSSTETYNEQFFGPGTRLTVL.

V usage is TRBV6-1 and J usage is TRBJ1-2, with D possibly being TRBD1 (6 bases). Germline CDR1 is MNHNS and CDR2 is SASEGT. Trimming left V 5 bases short and J 7 bases short, with 17 bases between. There are 14 residues in the CDR3. The CDR3 region is CASSPRAGESGYTF. CDR3 nucleotides: TGTGCCAGCAGTCCCCGGGCAGGGGAGAGTGGCTACACCTTC.

V and J are TRBV30 and TRBJ1-5; unclear D gene. Germline CDR1 reads GTSNPN; CDR2 reads SVGIG (reference sequence). Trimming cost V 0 bases and J 1 base, with 16 bases left between them. CDR3 size: 17 residues. The CDR3 loop is CAWSVARTALSNQPQHF. The CDR3 bases are TGTGCCTGGAGTGTAGCCCGAACAGCCCTGAGCAATCAGCCCCAGCATTTT.

The chain carries TRBV14 and TRBJ1-5; D is undetermined. Germline V lookup: CDR1 SGHDN, CDR2 FVKESK. V lost 4 bases and J lost 1, with 8 bases in between. This CDR3 is 14 amino acids long. CDR3 nucleotides: TGTGCCAGCAGCCCGGCGGGGAGCAATCAGCCCCAGCATTTT. Amino acids: CASSPAGSNQPQHF. Full variable domain (remainder filled in from reference TRBV14 and TRBJ1-5): EAGVTQFPSHSVIEKGQTVTLRCDPISGHDNLYWYRRVMGKEIKFLLHFVKESKQDESGMPNNRFLAERTGGTYSTLKVQPAELEDSGVYFCASSPAGSNQPQHFGDGTRLSIL.

The V call is TRBV7-3, the J call TRBJ1-1; D ambiguous. Germline V gene lookup returns CDR1 SGHTA and CDR2 FQGTGA. Between the trimmed V and J ends, which lost 1 base and 1 base, there was a span of 7 bases. The length of the CDR3 is 14 residues. This CDR3 reads CASSLSVANTEAFF. The CDR3 region has the DNA TGTGCCAGCAGCTTAAGCGTAGCGAACACTGAAGCTTTCTTT. The full variable domain, completed using reference TRBV7-3 and TRBJ1-1, is GAGVSQTPSNKVTEKGKYVELRCDPISGHTALYWYRQSLGQGPEFLIYFQGTGAADDSGLPNDRFFAVRPEGSVSTLKIQRTERGDSAVYLCASSLSVANTEAFFGQGTRLTVV.

The genes are TRBV5-8 and TRBJ1-2; D remains ambiguous. The V gene lost 0 bases and the J gene lost 3 bases, with 0 bases spanning the gap. The germline V gene encodes CDR1 SGHTS and CDR2 YDEGEE. CDR3 length equals 11 residues. CDR3 sequence reads: CASSLDYGYTF. CDR3 DNA sequence: TGTGCCAGCAGCTTGGACTATGGCTACACCTTC.

The rearrangement uses TRBV6-5 and TRBJ1-5; D is unclear. The V gene's germline CDR1 is MNHEY and CDR2 SVGAGI. V was shortened by 7 bases and J by 8 bases, with 21 bases between the two germline ends. The CDR3 has 15 residues. The CDR3 bases are TGTGCCAGCACCCCCCCATGGACTAAAAGAGAGCCCCAGCATTTT. It is translated as CASTPPWTKREPQHF.

The chain uses TRBV5-4 and TRBJ1-4, with 7 bases matching TRBD1. This CDR3 spans 14 amino acids. J lost 4 bases, V lost 3 bases, and 3 bases had no gene match. From germline, CDR1 is SGHNT and CDR2 YYREEE (reference sequence). CDR3 region: CASSSGQHNEKLFF. The CDR3 nucleotides read TGTGCCAGCAGCTCGGGACAGCATAATGAAAAACTGTTTTTT.

The chain recombines TRBV10-3 with TRBJ1-3, with D possibly matching TRBD1 (6 bases). Looked up from germline, CDR1 is ENHRY and CDR2 is SYGVKD. This CDR3 contains 20 residues. Deletions cut 5 bases from V and 0 bases from J, with 26 bases between. The CDR3 is CAISKFLGTSGTSSGNTIYF. The CDR3 nucleotides read TGTGCCATCAGTAAATTTCTCGGGACATCGGGGACATCCTCTGGAAACACCATATATTTT.

As DNA, the CDR3 is TGTGCCAGCAGTGAGACAGGGAACTATGGCTACACCTTC. Translation: CASSETGNYGYTF. The chain is built from TRBV6-1 and TRBJ1-2, with TRBD1 identical over 7 bases. Trimming took 3 bases from V and 2 from J; bases not matched to a gene: 0. CDR3 size: 13 residues. Germline V gene data show CDR1 as MNHNS and CDR2 as SASEGT.

J is TRBJ2-5 and V is TRBV28; D gene uncertain. Germline CDR1 and CDR2: MDHEN and SYDVKM. The V gene lost 5 bases and the J gene lost 8 bases, with 15 bases spanning the gap. The CDR3 has 13 amino acids. The CDR3 sequence: CASSPPLAATQYF. In nucleotides, the CDR3 is TGTGCCAGCAGTCCGCCGCTCGCAGCAACCCAGTACTTC.

This clone is a singleton in its sample. This chain joins TRBV11-3 and TRBJ1-1; possible D gene TRBD1, 6 bases. V lost 4 bases to trimming and J lost 6 bases, with 15 bases between them. The germline CDR1 and CDR2 sequences are SGHNT and YENEEA. CDR3 size: 14 residues. The CDR3 nucleotides read TGTGCCAGCAGCTCCACAGGGTCTAGCGCTGAAGCTTTCTTT. Translation: CASSSTGSSAEAFF.

This clone was seen a single time. V is TRBV7-9 and J is TRBJ2-7, with D perhaps assigned TRBD1 or TRBD2 (6 bases each). V lost 4 bases and J 5 bases, leaving 21 bases between the germline ends. CDR3 size: 16 residues. Germline CDR1 reads SEHNR; CDR2 reads FQNEAQ (reference sequence). CDR3 coding DNA: TGTGCCAGCAGCTCCTGGCGGAACAGGGAGGTCCACGAGCAGTACTTC. Its protein product is CASSSWRNREVHEQYF. The full variable domain, with the rest looked up from reference TRBV7-9 and TRBJ2-7, is DTGVSQNPRHKITKRGQNVTFRCDPISEHNRLYWYRQTLGQGPEFLTYFQNEAQLEKSRLLSDRFSAERPKGSFSTLEIQRTEQGDSAMYLCASSSWRNREVHEQYFGPGTRLTVT.

The chain couples TRBV4-1 to TRBJ2-1; a possible D gene is TRBD2 (5 bases). The CDR3 sequence is 13 residues long. Trimming pared 1 base from V and 9 bases from J, leaving 10 bases between. Germline V lookup: CDR1 MGHRA, CDR2 YSYEKL. CDR3 sequence reads: CASSQARGSEQFF. CDR3 nucleotide sequence: TGCGCCAGCAGCCAAGCACGAGGGAGTGAGCAGTTCTTC.

V gene TRBV18 combines with J gene TRBJ2-3, with D possibly called TRBD1 or TRBD2 (5 bases each). V lost 2 bases, J lost 4 bases, and 13 bases lay in between. The CDR3 extends over 15 amino acids. Germline-derived CDR1 and CDR2 are KGHSH and LQKENI. CDR3 loop: CASSPWLGTADTQYF. CDR3 in DNA: TGTGCCAGCTCACCATGGCTAGGGACGGCAGATACGCAGTATTTT.